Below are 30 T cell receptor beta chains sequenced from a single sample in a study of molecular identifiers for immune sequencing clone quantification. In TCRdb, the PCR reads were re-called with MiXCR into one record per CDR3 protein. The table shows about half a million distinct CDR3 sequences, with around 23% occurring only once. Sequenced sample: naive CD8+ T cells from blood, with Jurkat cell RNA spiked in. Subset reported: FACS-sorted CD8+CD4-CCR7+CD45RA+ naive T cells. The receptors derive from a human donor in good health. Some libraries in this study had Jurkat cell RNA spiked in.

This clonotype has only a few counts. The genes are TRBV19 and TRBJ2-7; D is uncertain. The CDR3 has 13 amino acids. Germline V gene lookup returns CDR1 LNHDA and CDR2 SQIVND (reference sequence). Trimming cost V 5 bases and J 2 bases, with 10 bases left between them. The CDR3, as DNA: TGTGCCAGTAGTGACGGGTCCCCCTACGAGCAGTACTTC. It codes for CASSDGSPYEQYF.

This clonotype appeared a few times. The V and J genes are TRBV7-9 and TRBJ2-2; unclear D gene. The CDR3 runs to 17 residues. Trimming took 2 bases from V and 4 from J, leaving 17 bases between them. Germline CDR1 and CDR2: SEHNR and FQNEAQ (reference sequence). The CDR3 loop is CASSLPRTAPGTGELFF. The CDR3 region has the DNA TGTGCCAGCAGCTTACCCCGGACGGCGCCGGGCACCGGGGAGCTGTTTTTT.

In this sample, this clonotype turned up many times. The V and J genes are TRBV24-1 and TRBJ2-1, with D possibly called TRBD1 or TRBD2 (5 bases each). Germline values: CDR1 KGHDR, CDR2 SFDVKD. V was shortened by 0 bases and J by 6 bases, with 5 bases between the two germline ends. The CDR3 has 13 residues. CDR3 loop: CATSDLGGNEQFF. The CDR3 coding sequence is TGTGCCACCAGTGATTTGGGGGGCAATGAGCAGTTCTTC.

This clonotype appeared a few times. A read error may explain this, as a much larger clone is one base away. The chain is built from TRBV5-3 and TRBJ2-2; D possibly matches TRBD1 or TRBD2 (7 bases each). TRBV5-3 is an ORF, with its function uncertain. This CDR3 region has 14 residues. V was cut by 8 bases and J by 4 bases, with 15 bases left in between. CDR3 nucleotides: TGTGCCAGCAGCGGGACAGCGAGCACCGGGGAGCTGTTTTTT. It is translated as CASSGTASTGELFF.

The chain's CDR3 is CASRSGWSTEAFF. CDR3 bases: TGTGCCAGCAGGTCCGGTTGGTCAACTGAAGCTTTCTTT. J is TRBJ1-1 and V is TRBV6-2 or TRBV6-3; D call uncertain. The V end was cut by 6 bases, the J end by 5 bases, with 13 bases between. The CDR3 is 13 residues long. The V gene's germline CDR1 is MNHEY and CDR2 SVGEGT.

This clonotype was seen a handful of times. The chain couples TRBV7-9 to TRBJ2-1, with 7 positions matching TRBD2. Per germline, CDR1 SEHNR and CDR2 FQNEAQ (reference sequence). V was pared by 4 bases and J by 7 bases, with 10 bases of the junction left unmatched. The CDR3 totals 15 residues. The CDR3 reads CASSSTRRGLNEQFF. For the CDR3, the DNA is TGTGCCAGCAGCTCCACCCGAAGGGGACTAAATGAGCAGTTCTTC. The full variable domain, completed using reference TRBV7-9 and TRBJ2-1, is DTGVSQNPRHKITKRGQNVTFRCDPISEHNRLYWYRQTLGQGPEFLTYFQNEAQLEKSRLLSDRFSAERPKGSFSTLEIQRTEQGDSAMYLCASSSTRRGLNEQFFGPGTRLTVL.

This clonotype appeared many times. The CDR3 loop reads CASSPISTGDTEAFF. CDR3 bases: TGTGCCAGCAGCCCCATCTCGACAGGGGACACTGAAGCTTTCTTT. The chain combines TRBV13 with TRBJ1-1; 8 nucleotides match TRBD1. The V segment lost 5 bases and the J segment 3 bases; nucleotides outside the gene matches: 8. Per germline, CDR1 PRHDT and CDR2 FYEKMQ (reference sequence). This CDR3 is built from 15 residues.

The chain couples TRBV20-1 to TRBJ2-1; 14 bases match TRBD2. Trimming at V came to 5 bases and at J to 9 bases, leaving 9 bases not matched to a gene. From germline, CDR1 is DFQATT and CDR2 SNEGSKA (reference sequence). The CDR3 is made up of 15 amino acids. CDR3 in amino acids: CSAARLAGGGGEQFF. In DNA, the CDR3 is TGCAGTGCTGCAAGACTAGCGGGAGGGGGGGGTGAGCAGTTCTTC.

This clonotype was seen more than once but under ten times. The CDR3 region is CARDRGKTQYF. CDR3 nucleotide sequence: TGTGCCAGGGACAGGGGAAAGACCCAGTACTTC. The genes are TRBV12-3 or TRBV12-4 and TRBJ2-5; 9 nucleotides align to TRBD1. The V segment lost 9 bases and the J segment 6 bases; nucleotides outside the gene matches: 2. The CDR3 is 11 residues long.

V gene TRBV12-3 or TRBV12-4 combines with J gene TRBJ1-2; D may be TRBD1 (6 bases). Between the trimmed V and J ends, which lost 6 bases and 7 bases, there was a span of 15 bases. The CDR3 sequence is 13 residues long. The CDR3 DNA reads TGTGCCAGCAGCTCGGACAGTTACTCTGGCTACACCTTC. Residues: CASSSDSYSGYTF.

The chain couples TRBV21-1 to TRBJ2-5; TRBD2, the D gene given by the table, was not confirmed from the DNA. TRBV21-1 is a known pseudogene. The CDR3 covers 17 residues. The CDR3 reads CASSKTATGGPPETQYF. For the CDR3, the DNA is TGTGCCAGCAGCAAAACGGCGACGGGGGGCCCCCCAGAGACCCAGTACTTC.

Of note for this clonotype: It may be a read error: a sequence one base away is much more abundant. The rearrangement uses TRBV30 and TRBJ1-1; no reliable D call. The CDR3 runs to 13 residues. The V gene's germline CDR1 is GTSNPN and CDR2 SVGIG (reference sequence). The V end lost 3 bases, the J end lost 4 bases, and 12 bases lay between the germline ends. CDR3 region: CAWSDGVSTEAFF. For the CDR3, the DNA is TGTGCCTGGAGCGATGGAGTAAGCACTGAAGCTTTCTTT.

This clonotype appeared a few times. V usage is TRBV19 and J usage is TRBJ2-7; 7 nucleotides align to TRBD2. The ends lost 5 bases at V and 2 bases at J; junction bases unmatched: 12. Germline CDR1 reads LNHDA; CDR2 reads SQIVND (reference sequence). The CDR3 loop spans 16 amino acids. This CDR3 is CASSPKGGNAAYEQYF. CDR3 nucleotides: TGTGCCAGTAGTCCCAAGGGAGGGAACGCTGCCTACGAGCAGTACTTC.

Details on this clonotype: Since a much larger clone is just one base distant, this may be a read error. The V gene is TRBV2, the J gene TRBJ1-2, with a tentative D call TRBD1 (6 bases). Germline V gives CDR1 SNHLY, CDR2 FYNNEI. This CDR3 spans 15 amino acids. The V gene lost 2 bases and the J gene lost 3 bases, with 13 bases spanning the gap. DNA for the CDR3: TGTGCCAGCAGTGAATTGCGGACAGAAGACTATGGCTACACCTTC. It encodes CASSELRTEDYGYTF.

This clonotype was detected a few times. CDR3 nucleotides: TGTGCCACCAGTGAACCGGGACAGGGGATTGGGGCCAACGTCCTGACTTTC. This gives the protein CATSEPGQGIGANVLTF. The V gene is TRBV24-1, the J gene TRBJ2-6; 10 bases agree with TRBD1. The germline CDR1 and CDR2 sequences are KGHDR and SFDVKD. The CDR3 has 17 amino acids. V trimming: 4 bases; J trimming: 3 bases; junction bases outside the gene matches: 5.

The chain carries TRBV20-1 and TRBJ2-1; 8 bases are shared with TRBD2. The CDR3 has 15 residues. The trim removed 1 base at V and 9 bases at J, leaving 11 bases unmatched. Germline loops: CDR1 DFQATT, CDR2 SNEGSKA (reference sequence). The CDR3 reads CSARVREGPRGEQFF. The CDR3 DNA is TGCAGTGCTAGAGTACGGGAGGGCCCTCGCGGTGAGCAGTTCTTC.

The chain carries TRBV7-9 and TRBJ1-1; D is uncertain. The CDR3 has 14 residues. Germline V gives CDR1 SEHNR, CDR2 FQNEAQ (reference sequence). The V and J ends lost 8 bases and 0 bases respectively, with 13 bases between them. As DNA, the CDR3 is TGTGCCAGCGCTCAGGACGGGATGAACACTGAAGCTTTCTTT. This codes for CASAQDGMNTEAFF.

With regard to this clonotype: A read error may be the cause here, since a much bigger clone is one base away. In DNA, the CDR3 is TGTGCCAGCAGTTACTTTCAGGGGGTCGCTGAAGCTTTCTTT. Translation: CASSYFQGVAEAFF. V usage is TRBV6-2 or TRBV6-3 and J usage is TRBJ1-1, with TRBD1 matching over 7 bases. With 1 base clipped from V and 6 bases from J, the junction kept 5 bases outside the gene matches. Germline-derived CDR1 and CDR2 are MNHEY and SVGEGT. The CDR3 runs to 14 residues.

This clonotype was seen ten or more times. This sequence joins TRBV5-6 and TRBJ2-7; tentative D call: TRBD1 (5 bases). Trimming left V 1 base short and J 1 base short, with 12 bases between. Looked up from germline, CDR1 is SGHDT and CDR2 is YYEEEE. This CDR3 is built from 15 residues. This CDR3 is CASSLWGSSSYEQYF. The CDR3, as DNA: TGTGCCAGCAGCTTGTGGGGCAGCAGTTCCTACGAGCAGTACTTC.

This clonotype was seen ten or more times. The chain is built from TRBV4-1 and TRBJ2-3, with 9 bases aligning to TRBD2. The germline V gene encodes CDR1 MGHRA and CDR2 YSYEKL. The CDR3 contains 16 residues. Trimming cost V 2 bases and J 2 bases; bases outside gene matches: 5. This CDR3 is CASSQTLAGATDTQYF. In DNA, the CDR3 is TGCGCCAGCAGCCAAACATTAGCGGGGGCCACAGATACGCAGTATTTT.

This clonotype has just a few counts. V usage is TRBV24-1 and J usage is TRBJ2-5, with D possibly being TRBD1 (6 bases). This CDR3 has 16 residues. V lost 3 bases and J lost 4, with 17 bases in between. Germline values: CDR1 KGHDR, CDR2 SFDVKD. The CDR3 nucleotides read TGTGCCACCAGTGATCCAACCCAGGGGTCGTCAGAGACCCAGTACTTC. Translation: CATSDPTQGSSETQYF.

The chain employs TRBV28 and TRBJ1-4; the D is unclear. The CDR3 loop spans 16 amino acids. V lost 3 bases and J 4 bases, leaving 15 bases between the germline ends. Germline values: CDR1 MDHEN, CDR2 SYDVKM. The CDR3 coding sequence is TGTGCCAGCAGTTTGACGTTCGGGCAGGTTAATGAAAAACTGTTTTTT. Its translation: CASSLTFGQVNEKLFF.

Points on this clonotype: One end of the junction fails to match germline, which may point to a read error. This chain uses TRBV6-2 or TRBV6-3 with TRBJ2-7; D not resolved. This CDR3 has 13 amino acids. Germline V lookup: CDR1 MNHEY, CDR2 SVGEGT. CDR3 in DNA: TGTGCCAGCAGTTACCATGCCGTTTACGTGCAGTACTTC. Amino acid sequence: CASSYHAVYVQYF.

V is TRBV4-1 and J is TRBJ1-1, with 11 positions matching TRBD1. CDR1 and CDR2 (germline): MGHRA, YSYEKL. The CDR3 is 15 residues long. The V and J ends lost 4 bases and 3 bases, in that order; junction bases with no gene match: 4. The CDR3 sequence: CASSPLGQGDTEAFF. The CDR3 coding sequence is TGCGCCAGCAGCCCCCTGGGACAGGGGGACACTGAAGCTTTCTTT.

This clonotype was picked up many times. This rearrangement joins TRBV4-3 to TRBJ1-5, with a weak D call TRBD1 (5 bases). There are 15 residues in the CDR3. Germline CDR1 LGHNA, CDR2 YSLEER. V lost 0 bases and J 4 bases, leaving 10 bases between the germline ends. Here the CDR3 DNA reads TGCGCCAGCAGCCAAGATCGGGCAGGGAATCAGCCCCAGCATTTT. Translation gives CASSQDRAGNQPQHF.

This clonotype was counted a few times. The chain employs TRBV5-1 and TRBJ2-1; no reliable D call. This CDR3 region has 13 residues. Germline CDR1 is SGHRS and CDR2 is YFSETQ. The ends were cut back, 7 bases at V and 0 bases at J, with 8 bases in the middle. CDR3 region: CASADNSYNEQFF. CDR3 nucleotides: TGCGCCAGCGCCGATAACTCCTACAATGAGCAGTTCTTC.

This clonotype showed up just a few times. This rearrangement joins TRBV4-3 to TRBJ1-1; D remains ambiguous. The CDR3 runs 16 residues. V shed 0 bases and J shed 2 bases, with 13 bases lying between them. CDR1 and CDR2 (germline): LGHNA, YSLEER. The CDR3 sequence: CASSQDVGGTNTEAFF. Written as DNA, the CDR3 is TGCGCCAGCAGCCAAGACGTTGGAGGAACCAACACTGAAGCTTTCTTT.

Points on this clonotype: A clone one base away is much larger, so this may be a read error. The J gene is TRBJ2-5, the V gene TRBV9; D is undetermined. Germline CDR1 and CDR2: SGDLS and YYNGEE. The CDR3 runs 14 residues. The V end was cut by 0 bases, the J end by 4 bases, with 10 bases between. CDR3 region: CASSVEGSRETQYF. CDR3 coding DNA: TGTGCCAGCAGCGTAGAGGGCAGCCGAGAGACCCAGTACTTC.

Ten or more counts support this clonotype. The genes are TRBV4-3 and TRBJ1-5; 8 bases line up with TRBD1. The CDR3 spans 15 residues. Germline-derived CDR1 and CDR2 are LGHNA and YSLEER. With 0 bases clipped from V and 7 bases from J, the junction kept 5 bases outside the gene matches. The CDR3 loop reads CASSQDGGTGQPQHF. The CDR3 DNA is TGCGCCAGCAGCCAAGACGGAGGGACAGGCCAGCCCCAGCATTTT.

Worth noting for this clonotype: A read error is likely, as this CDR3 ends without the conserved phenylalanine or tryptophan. The CDR3 spells CASSEARDRHPDTQYL. The DNA of the CDR3 is TGTGCCAGCAGTGAAGCTAGGGACAGGCATCCCGATACGCAGTATTTA. J is TRBJ2-3 and V is TRBV6-1; 8 nucleotides match TRBD1. CDR3 length: 16 residues. V was clipped by 0 bases and J by 6 bases; unmatched bases: 8. Germline lookup yields CDR1 MNHNS and CDR2 SASEGT.